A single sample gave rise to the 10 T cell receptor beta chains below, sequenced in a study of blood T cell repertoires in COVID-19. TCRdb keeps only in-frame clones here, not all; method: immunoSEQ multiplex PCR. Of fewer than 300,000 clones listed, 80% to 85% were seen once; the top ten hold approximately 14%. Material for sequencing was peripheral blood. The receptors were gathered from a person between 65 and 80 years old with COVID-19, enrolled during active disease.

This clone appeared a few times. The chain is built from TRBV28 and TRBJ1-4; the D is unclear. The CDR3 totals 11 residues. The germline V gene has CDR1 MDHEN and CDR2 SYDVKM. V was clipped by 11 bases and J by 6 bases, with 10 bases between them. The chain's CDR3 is CAARRDEKLFF. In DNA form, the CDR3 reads TGTGCCGCACGGCGGGATGAAAAACTGTTTTTT.

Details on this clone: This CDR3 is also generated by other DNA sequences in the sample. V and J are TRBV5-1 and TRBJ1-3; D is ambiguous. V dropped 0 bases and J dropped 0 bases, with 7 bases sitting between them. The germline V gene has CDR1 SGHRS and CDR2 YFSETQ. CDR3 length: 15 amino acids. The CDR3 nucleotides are TGCGCCAGCAGCTTGGGGGGAGACTCTGGAAACACCATATATTTT. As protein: CASSLGGDSGNTIYF.

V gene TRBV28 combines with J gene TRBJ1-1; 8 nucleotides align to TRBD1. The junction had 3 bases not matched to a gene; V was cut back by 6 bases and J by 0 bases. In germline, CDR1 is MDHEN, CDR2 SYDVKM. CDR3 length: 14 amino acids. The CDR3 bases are TGTGCCAGCAGCCCGACAGGGGTGAACACTGAAGCTTTCTTT. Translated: CASSPTGVNTEAFF.

CDR3 DNA sequence: TGTGCCAGCAGCCTTACTCGACAGGTTAACTATGGCTACACCTTC. It is translated as CASSLTRQVNYGYTF. The genes are TRBV7-2 and TRBJ1-2; D may be TRBD1 (6 bases). The V end was cut by 5 bases, the J end by 1 base, with 14 bases between. The length of the CDR3 is 15 residues. Germline-derived CDR1 and CDR2 are SGHTA and FQGNSA. The full variable domain, with the rest looked up from reference TRBV7-2 and TRBJ1-2, is GAGVSQSPSNKVTEKGKDVELRCDPISGHTALYWYRQSLGQGLEFLIYFQGNSAPDKSGLPSDRFSAERTGGSVSTLTIQRTQQEDSAVYLCASSLTRQVNYGYTFGSGTRLTVV.

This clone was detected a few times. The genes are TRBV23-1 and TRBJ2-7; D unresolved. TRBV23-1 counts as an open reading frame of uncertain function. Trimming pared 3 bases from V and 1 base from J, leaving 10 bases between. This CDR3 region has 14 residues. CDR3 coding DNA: TGCGCCAGCAGTCACACAGCTAAATCCTACGAGCAGTACTTC. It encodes CASSHTAKSYEQYF.

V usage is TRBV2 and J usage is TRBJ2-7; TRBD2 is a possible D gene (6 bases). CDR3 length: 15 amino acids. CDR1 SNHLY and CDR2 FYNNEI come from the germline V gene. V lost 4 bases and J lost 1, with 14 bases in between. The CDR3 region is CASSGVRDSSYEQYF. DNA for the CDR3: TGTGCCAGCAGTGGAGTCCGGGACTCGTCCTACGAGCAGTACTTC.

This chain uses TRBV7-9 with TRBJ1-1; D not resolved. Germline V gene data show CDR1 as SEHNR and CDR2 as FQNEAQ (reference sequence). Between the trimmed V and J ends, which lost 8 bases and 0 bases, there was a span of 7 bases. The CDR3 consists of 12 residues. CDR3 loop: CASSEVNTEAFF. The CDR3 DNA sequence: TGTGCCAGCTCCGAGGTGAACACTGAAGCTTTCTTT.

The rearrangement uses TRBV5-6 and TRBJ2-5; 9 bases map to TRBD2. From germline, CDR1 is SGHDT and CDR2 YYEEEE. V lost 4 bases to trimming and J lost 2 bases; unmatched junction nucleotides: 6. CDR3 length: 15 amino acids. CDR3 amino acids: CASSATSGRQETQYF. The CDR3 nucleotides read TGTGCCAGCAGCGCCACTAGCGGGCGGCAAGAGACCCAGTACTTC.

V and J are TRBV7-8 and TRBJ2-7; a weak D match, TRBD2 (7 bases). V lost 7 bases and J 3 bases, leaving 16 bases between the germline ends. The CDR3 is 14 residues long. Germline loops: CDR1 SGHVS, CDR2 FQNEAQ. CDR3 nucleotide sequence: TGTGCCAGCACCAACGCGGGGGCTAGCTACGAGCAGTACTTC. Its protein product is CASTNAGASYEQYF.

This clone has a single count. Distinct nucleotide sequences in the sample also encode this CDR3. The CDR3 reads CASSERGRNTEAFF. CDR3 nucleotide sequence: TGTGCCAGCAGTGAGCGGGGGAGGAACACTGAAGCTTTCTTT. The chain has TRBV6-1 and TRBJ1-1; tentatively, D is TRBD1 (5 bases). The CDR3 runs 14 residues. V was cut by 3 bases and J by 1 base, with 9 bases left in between. Per germline, CDR1 MNHNS and CDR2 SASEGT.